Reported below is one TCR beta chain. The antigen is unknown. This entry comes from a study of cytomegalovirus exposure and HLA in healthy donors. On the study more broadly: A subsequent analysis reported that the roughly 120 validation repertoires were produced on the same platform that had also been used for the 666 first-cohort repertoires.

TCRdb's table, derived via immunoSEQ multiplex PCR, lists solely in-frame clones and lacks some. The data show over 130,000 clones, approximately 86% seen once. Broader study findings: Published work reported that the classifier diagnosed cytomegalovirus status with high specificity and sensitivity. TCR beta chains numbering 150 to 200 were designated cytomegalovirus-associated.

Specimen: PBMCs. The clonotype comes from a man aged 18 to 30 in good health and CMV-seropositive.

CDR3 sequence: CASSEIGSGNNYEQYF. The CDR3 region has the DNA TGTGCCAGCAGTGAAATAGGAAGCGGAAACAATTACGAGCAGTACTTC. The chain carries TRBV2 and TRBJ2-7; weak D call: TRBD2 (5 bases). Germline V gives CDR1 SNHLY, CDR2 FYNNEI. V was cut by 2 bases and J by 4 bases, with 18 bases left in between. The CDR3 runs to 16 residues.